Reported below is one T cell receptor beta chain. The data derive from a study of blood T cell repertoires in COVID-19. Study-wide background: Researchers got acute and convalescent COVID-19 samples from the United States, Italy and Spain. Sample material is recorded as cDNA or gDNA derived from T cells, B-cell-depleted T cells, or PBMCs.

Original processing methods: For nucleated cells, counts were estimated from reference gene primer amplification. Method: immunoSEQ multiplex PCR; TCRdb's copy keeps in-frame clones and lacks some. D and trimming were read from the DNA, whereas the V and J calls and clone size are those reported in that table. The table shows some 35,000 clones, with 75% to 90% occurring only once. The CDR3 extends over 13 amino acids. Per germline, CDR1 MRHNA and CDR2 SNTAGT. The germline V and J ends were trimmed by 6 bases and 5 bases, with 10 bases remaining between them. The chain recombines TRBV6-4 with TRBJ2-2; the D gene is possibly TRBD1 (6 bases). The origin of this receptor is a man between 65 and 79 years old with acute or convalescent COVID-19. Sample: peripheral blood. In DNA, the CDR3 is TGTGCCAGCAGCGGACAGCAGACCGGGGAGCTGTTTTTT. This gives the protein CASSGQQTGELFF.